This T cell receptor (beta chain) was identified in a study of T-cell reconstitution after alpha-beta-depleted transplantation in children. This clonotype was detected ten times or more. Deletions cut 2 bases from V and 2 bases from J, with 10 bases between. CDR3 length: 15 amino acids. Researchers prepared the TCRbeta library using unique molecular identifiers, the study reports. In TCRdb, the PCR reads were re-called with MiXCR into one record per CDR3 protein. The sample shows 200,000 to 250,000 distinct CDR3 sequences, around 7% of them seen only once. Sequenced here: PBMCs, sampled before TCRalphabeta/CD19-depleted stem cell transplant. The sequence was obtained from a boy aged 2-9 years with acute lymphoblastic leukemia, due to receive a stem cell transplant. The chain combines TRBV12-3 or TRBV12-4 with TRBJ2-1; maybe TRBD2 (5 bases). This CDR3 reads CASSLIGVTYNEQFF. The CDR3 nucleotides are TGTGCCAGCAGTTTAATCGGGGTCACCTACAATGAGCAGTTCTTC.